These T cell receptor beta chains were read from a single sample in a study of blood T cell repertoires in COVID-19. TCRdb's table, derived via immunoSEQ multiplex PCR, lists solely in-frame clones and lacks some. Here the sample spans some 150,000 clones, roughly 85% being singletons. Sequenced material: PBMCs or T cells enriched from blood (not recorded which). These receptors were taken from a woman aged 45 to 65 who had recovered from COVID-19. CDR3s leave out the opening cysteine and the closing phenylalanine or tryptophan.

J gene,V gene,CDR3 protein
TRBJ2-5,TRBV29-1,SVEKFTGQETQY
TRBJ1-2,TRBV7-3,ASSPATGEGYT
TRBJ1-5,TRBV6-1,ASSDGAHQPQH
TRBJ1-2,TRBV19,ASSNGQYGYT
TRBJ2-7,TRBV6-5,ASSYRQGRYEQY
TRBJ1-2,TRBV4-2,ASSQDVPGNYGYT
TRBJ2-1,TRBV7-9,ASSFVVNEQF
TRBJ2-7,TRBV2,ASSYRTGADEQY
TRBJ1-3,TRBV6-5,ASSFSGPGNTIY
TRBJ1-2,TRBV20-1,SASAGTVNTNYGYT
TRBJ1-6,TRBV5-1,ASSLGASSYNSPLH
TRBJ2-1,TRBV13,ASSPMGLAADEQF
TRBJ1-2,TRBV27,ASSRGYGTANYGYT
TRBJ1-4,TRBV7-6,ASSSIGGPAF
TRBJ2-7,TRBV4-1,ASSQVAASSYEQY
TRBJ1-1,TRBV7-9,ASSLRTGPTEAF
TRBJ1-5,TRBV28,ASRGGGHKNQPQH
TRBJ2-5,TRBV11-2,ASSLVQETQY
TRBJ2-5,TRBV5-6,ASSLGGYGQGPRETQY
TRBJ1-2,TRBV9,ASSVGGTGGPYT
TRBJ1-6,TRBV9,ASSVGRDRGTNSPLH
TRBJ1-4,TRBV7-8,ASSSSGYMGEKLF
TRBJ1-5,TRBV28,ASSLSAGQGNQPQH
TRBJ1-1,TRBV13,ASRPGLRKTEAF
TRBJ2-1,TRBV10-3,AIRHTEGPLNEQF
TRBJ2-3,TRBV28,ASSRDTDTQY
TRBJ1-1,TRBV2,ASRRQARNTEAF
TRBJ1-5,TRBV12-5,ASGLLSRGGSNQPQH
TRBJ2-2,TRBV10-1,ASSDQGLAGAGELF
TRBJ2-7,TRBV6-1,ASSVPDLGQGEDYEQY
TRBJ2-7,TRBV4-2,ASSQPGQGVEQY
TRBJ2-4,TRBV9,ASSSPQGGDGKNIQY
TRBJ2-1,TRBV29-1,SVEGRHPTAYNEQF
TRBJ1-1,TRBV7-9,ASSLSAGVTEAF
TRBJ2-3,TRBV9,ASSPAGGYADTQY
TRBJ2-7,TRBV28,ASSSFGGRSVDEQY
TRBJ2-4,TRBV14,ASSQQLKTRGKNIQY
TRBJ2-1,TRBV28,ASMGAGPILDEQF
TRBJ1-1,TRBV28,ASTTVDTEAF
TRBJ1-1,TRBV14,ASSRQGGGRFFGGAF
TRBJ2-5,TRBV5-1,ASSYGTQETQY
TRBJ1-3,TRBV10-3,AARGGPGNTIY
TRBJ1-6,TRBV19,ASSTTGYESPLH
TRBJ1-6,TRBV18,ASSTGGGNSPLH
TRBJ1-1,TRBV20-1,SASRNTEAF
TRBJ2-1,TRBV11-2,ASRKLAGNNEQF
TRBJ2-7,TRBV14,ASSPDYSSYEQY
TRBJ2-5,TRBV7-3,ASSSGMYPETQY